This T cell receptor (beta chain) comes out of a study of OX40 agonist ivuxolimab in advanced cancers. The study in broad terms: Ivuxolimab, which targeted the costimulatory receptor OX40 (CD134), was an agonistic, fully human IgG2 monoclonal antibody. Intravenous ivuxolimab was administered to patients every 2 weeks at six dose levels: 0.01, 0.1, 0.3, 1.5, 3 and 10 mg/kg. Of the 50 to 55 patients in dose escalation, 19 had hepatocellular carcinoma, about 15 had melanoma, 9 had renal cell carcinoma and 9 had head and neck cancer. The dose-escalation cohort was 80% to 90% male with a mean age of approximately 60 years, ranging from roughly 23 to 90. Patients were allowed to have had prior anti-PD-1, anti-PD-L1 or anti-CTLA-4 therapy, and 40% of the dose-escalation patients had been treated with checkpoint inhibitors. Three dose-escalation patients achieved partial responses, one with hepatocellular carcinoma and two with cutaneous melanoma. Peripheral TCRbeta sequencing aimed to test whether ivuxolimab altered TCR sequence diversity and caused clonal T-cell expansion. The monotherapy dose-escalation portion (N ≈ 55 patients) of the phase I ivuxolimab trial is reported in the paper. Paper-wide results and their limitations: The antigen specificity of the peripheral T cells that underwent clonal expansion was not determined. Low levels of normalized T-cell clonal expansion were also seen in some patients who did not respond. On average, CD8+ T cells showed more expanded clones than CD4+ T cells after ivuxolimab. At doses of 0.1 to 3.0 mg/kg, clonal expansion of both CD4+ and CD8+ blood T cells was observed from baseline to week 6. In partial responders in the 0.1-3.0 mg/kg groups, normalized peripheral clonal expansion was found to be among the lowest, especially among CD8+ T cells.

The trial excluded patients who had a history of autoimmune disease or who were on systemic immunosuppression. Peripheral blood for TCR sequencing was collected from all dose cohorts at baseline, on cycle 4 day 1, and on cycle 7 day 1. The samples were drawn from a first-in-human, open-label, multicenter phase I dose-escalation trial of ivuxolimab. Adults with locally advanced or metastatic melanoma, renal cell, hepatocellular, or head and neck squamous cell carcinoma were enrolled in the trial. Before TCR sequencing, CD4+ T cells and CD8+ T cells from peripheral blood were sorted into separate populations. From V the trimming removes 0 bases and from J it removes 3 bases, while the gene matches leave 4 bases of the junction unaccounted for. CDR1 and CDR2 (MGHRA, YSYEKL) derive from the germline V gene. The CDR3 covers 16 residues, taking in both the cysteine and the phenylalanine. Of the read, only the CDR3 DNA is kept; its 48 bases are in frame from base 1.

Note on this clone: Its antigen remains unidentified. Base-call qualities are not available, and no considerably larger clone is one nucleotide away.

Genomic DNA was isolated from the sorted cells so that the TCRbeta CDR3 region could be sequenced. The immunoSEQ Assay was used for sequencing of TCRbeta CDR3 regions. TCRdb took over this immuneACCESS table, retaining in-frame rearrangements with V and J assigned. Such tables are incomplete; in checked studies, under half of the missing clones stem from an unresolved V gene, and the remainder is unexplained. The sample has 50,000 to 70,000 clones on record, roughly 92% of them singletons. The top ten hold around a sixth of the sample. The chain employs TRBV4-1 and TRBJ2-1, and 8 junctional nucleotides match TRBD2. This receptor was identified in an adult with an advanced solid tumor such as melanoma, head and neck, liver or kidney cancer. Source: CD4+ or CD8+ T cells sorted from blood, taken in a trial of the OX40 agonist ivuxolimab. Read as DNA, the sequence is TGCGCCAGCAGCCAAGACTTAGCGGGAATCTACAATGAGCAGTTCTTC. Its amino acids are CASSQDLAGIYNEQFF.